This passage covers 21 T cell receptor beta chains from one sample sequenced in a study of T cell changes during pregnancy in multiple sclerosis. Assay: immunoSEQ multiplex PCR; the TCRdb copy retains only in-frame clones and omits some. The repertoire holds roughly 100,000 clones, with 85% to 95% as singletons. Sequencing used peripheral blood, obtained after pregnancy. The receptors come from a female donor with multiple sclerosis, enrolled in a pregnancy study.

The gene calls are TRBV2 and TRBJ2-4; D not certain. The CDR3 length is 16 residues. V lost 3 bases and J lost 10, with 22 bases in between. The V gene's germline CDR1 is SNHLY and CDR2 FYNNEI. The CDR3 DNA follows: TGTGCCAGCAGTGAGGCGGTTTTTCCCCTTACAAAAATTCAGTACTTC. Its translation: CASSEAVFPLTKIQYF. Drawing the rest from reference TRBV2 and TRBJ2-4, the complete variable domain is EPEVTQTPSHQVTQMGQEVILRCVPISNHLYFYWYRQILGQKVEFLVSFYNNEISEKSEIFDDQFSVERPDGSNFTLKIRSTKLEDSAMYFCASSEAVFPLTKIQYFGAGTRLSVL.

The CDR3 loop reads CASSSGTGAHSYGYTF. CDR3 DNA: TGCGCCAGCAGCTCCGGGACAGGGGCCCACTCCTATGGCTACACCTTC. This chain connects TRBV5-1 to TRBJ1-2, with 10 bases matching TRBD1. Germline V gene data show CDR1 as SGHRS and CDR2 as YFSETQ. The CDR3 has 16 amino acids. V lost 3 bases to trimming and J lost 4 bases; unmatched junction nucleotides: 9.

This clone was seen a single time. V is TRBV7-3 and J is TRBJ2-3; 7 bases line up with TRBD1. Germline values: CDR1 SGHTA, CDR2 FQGTGA. The V gene end was trimmed by 4 bases and the J gene end by 4 bases; junction bases not matched to a gene: 2. The CDR3 is 13 amino acids. The CDR3 DNA sequence: TGTGCCAGCAGCTCAGGGGGTGCAGATACGCAGTATTTT. Translation gives CASSSGGADTQYF.

The chain has TRBV4-1 and TRBJ2-7, with 7 bases lining up with TRBD1. Germline V gives CDR1 MGHRA, CDR2 YSYEKL. CDR3 length: 15 residues. V dropped 1 base and J dropped 0; count of bases not matched to a gene: 3. The CDR3 bases are TGCGCCAGCAGCCAAGGTAGGACAGGCTCCTACGAGCAGTACTTC. Encoded protein: CASSQGRTGSYEQYF.

V and J are TRBV23-1 and TRBJ1-6, with 8 nucleotides matching TRBD1. TRBV23-1 is marked as an open reading frame, function uncertain. The V gene end was trimmed by 8 bases and the J gene end by 0 bases; junction bases not matched to a gene: 6. CDR3 size: 16 residues. CDR3 DNA: TGCGCCAGCTCTCACAGGGGGAGCTCCTATAATTCACCCCTCCACTTT. Its translation is CASSHRGSSYNSPLHF.

The chain has TRBV9 and TRBJ1-1; a weak D match, TRBD1 (5 bases). The V gene lost 0 bases and the J gene lost 7 bases, with 13 bases spanning the gap. The germline CDR1 and CDR2 sequences are SGDLS and YYNGEE. The CDR3 is made up of 14 amino acids. CDR3 coding DNA: TGTGCCAGCAGCGTAGGGCCTAGGGGCAATGAAGCTTTCTTT. Its protein product is CASSVGPRGNEAFF. Filled out from reference TRBV9 and TRBJ1-1, the complete variable domain reads DSGVTQTPKHLITATGQRVTLRCSPRSGDLSVYWYQQSLDQGLQFLIQYYNGEERAKGNILERFSAQQFPDLHSELNLSSLELGDSALYFCASSVGPRGNEAFFGQGTRLTVV.

The V gene is TRBV9, the J gene TRBJ2-5, with D perhaps matching TRBD1 (5 bases). V shed 4 bases and J shed 4 bases, with 14 bases lying between them. This CDR3 spans 14 amino acids. Looked up from germline, CDR1 is SGDLS and CDR2 is YYNGEE. The CDR3 DNA sequence: TGTGCCAGCAGCCTGACAGCGCCCGGAGAGACCCAGTACTTC. Encoded protein: CASSLTAPGETQYF.

The rearrangement links TRBV25-1 to TRBJ2-5; D perhaps matches TRBD1 (6 bases). The CDR3 length is 13 residues. Deletions cut 3 bases from V and 4 bases from J, with 9 bases between. In germline, CDR1 is MGHDK, CDR2 SYGVNS. CDR3 amino acids: CASSETGVETQYF. Here the CDR3 DNA reads TGTGCCAGCAGTGAGACAGGCGTAGAGACCCAGTACTTC. The variable domain in full, with the rest retrieved from reference TRBV25-1 and TRBJ2-5, is EADIYQTPRYLVIGTGKKITLECSQTMGHDKMYWYQQDPGMELHLIHYSYGVNSTEKGDLSSESTVSRIRTEHFPLTLESARPSHTSQYLCASSETGVETQYFGPGTRLLVL.

This clone was observed once. The chain joins TRBV4-2 to TRBJ1-3, with D unresolved. Germline V gene data show CDR1 as LGHNA and CDR2 as YNFKEQ. The CDR3 covers 13 residues. Between the trimmed V and J ends, which lost 5 bases and 2 bases, there was a span of 7 bases. This CDR3 reads CASSSEAGNTIYF. CDR3 sequence (DNA): TGTGCCAGCAGCTCGGAGGCTGGAAACACCATATATTTT.

The rearrangement uses TRBV6-1 and TRBJ1-1; the match to TRBD1 covers 7 bases. Germline CDR1 MNHNS, CDR2 SASEGT. Unmatched junction bases numbered 5, after V lost 11 bases and J lost 5 bases. The CDR3 covers 11 residues. The CDR3 coding sequence is TGTGCCGACAGGGTTGGGACTGAAGCTTTCTTT. Protein: CADRVGTEAFF.

The chain links TRBV19 to TRBJ2-7; the match to TRBD1 covers 9 bases. V dropped 3 bases and J dropped 1; count of bases not matched to a gene: 4. CDR1 is LNHDA and CDR2 is SQIVND in the germline V gene (reference sequence). This CDR3 has 15 residues. The CDR3, as DNA: TGTGCCAGTAGTATCCGACAGGGGGTGTCCTACGAGCAGTACTTC. Translated, it gives CASSIRQGVSYEQYF.

This chain links TRBV19 with TRBJ1-6; D possibly corresponds to TRBD1 (6 bases). V was pared by 3 bases and J by 7 bases, with 13 bases between. The CDR3 totals 15 residues. The germline gives CDR1 LNHDA, CDR2 SQIVND (reference sequence). The CDR3 spells CASSMLATGNSPLHF. CDR3 sequence (DNA): TGTGCCAGTAGTATGCTGGCTACAGGGAATTCACCCCTCCACTTT.

For the CDR3, the DNA is TGTGCCAGCAGTGATGGGCTTCGCGGGAGCACTGGAAATGAGCAGTTCTTC. This translates into CASSDGLRGSTGNEQFF. The chain carries TRBV2 and TRBJ2-1, with TRBD2 identical over 7 bases. CDR1 is SNHLY and CDR2 is FYNNEI in the germline V gene. Trimming at V came to 3 bases and at J to 7 bases, leaving 15 bases not matched to a gene. The CDR3 runs 17 residues.

The rearrangement joins TRBV30 to TRBJ1-2; 7 bases agree with TRBD1. CDR1 and CDR2 (germline): GTSNPN, SVGIG (reference sequence). This CDR3 is 13 amino acids long. The trim removed 1 base at V and 8 bases at J, leaving 7 bases unmatched. CDR3: CAWSDGQDLGYTF. DNA for the CDR3: TGTGCCTGGAGTGACGGACAGGACTTAGGCTACACCTTC.

The chain is built from TRBV11-2 and TRBJ1-2; D is possibly TRBD1 (6 bases). Germline V gives CDR1 SGHAT, CDR2 FQNNGV. V dropped 5 bases and J dropped 7 bases, with 11 bases sitting between them. This CDR3 region has 12 residues. The CDR3 reads CASSIQGSGYTF. In nucleotides, the CDR3 is TGTGCCAGCAGCATTCAGGGGAGTGGCTACACCTTC.

The CDR3 DNA is TGTGCCTGGAGTGCCCTACTCTTAGCGGGGCACAATGAGCAGTTCTTC. Its protein product is CAWSALLLAGHNEQFF. V is TRBV30 and J is TRBJ2-1; 8 positions agree with TRBD2. This CDR3 contains 16 residues. Losses at the gene ends were 1 base for V and 5 bases for J; bases not matched to a gene: 10. Germline V lookup: CDR1 GTSNPN, CDR2 SVGIG (reference sequence). The whole variable domain, remainder taken from reference TRBV30 and TRBJ2-1, is SQTIHQWPATLVQPVGSPLSLECTVEGTSNPNLYWYRQAAGRGLQLLFYSVGIGQISSEVPQNLSASRPQDRQFILSSKKLLLSDSGFYLCAWSALLLAGHNEQFFGPGTRLTVL.

V is TRBV19 and J is TRBJ2-7; 10 bases agree with TRBD1. Losses at the gene ends were 4 bases for V and 3 bases for J; bases not matched to a gene: 9. Germline-derived CDR1 and CDR2 are LNHDA and SQIVND (reference sequence). The CDR3 covers 16 residues. The CDR3 protein is CASSTTRTGGIYEQYF. The CDR3 nucleotides read TGTGCCAGTAGTACCACTCGGACAGGGGGGATCTACGAGCAGTACTTC.

The genes are TRBV19 and TRBJ1-5, with a tentative D call TRBD1 (5 bases). CDR1 is LNHDA and CDR2 is SQIVND in the germline V gene (reference sequence). The CDR3 runs 14 residues. The ends were cut back, 9 bases at V and 3 bases at J, with 15 bases in the middle. The CDR3 sequence: CASRGTGNNQPQHF. The CDR3, as DNA: TGTGCCAGCCGGGGGACGGGGAACAATCAGCCCCAGCATTTT.

V gene TRBV5-4 combines with J gene TRBJ2-2, with TRBD2 matching 9 bases. With V trimmed by 0 bases and J by 6 bases, 0 bases remained unmatched. From germline, CDR1 is SGHNT and CDR2 YYREEE (reference sequence). This CDR3 has 14 amino acids. The CDR3 loop is CASSLGLAAGELFF. CDR3 nucleotides: TGTGCCAGCAGCTTGGGACTAGCGGCCGGGGAGCTGTTTTTT.

The chain employs TRBV11-2 and TRBJ2-3, with D uncertain. This CDR3 is 14 amino acids long. Germline lookup yields CDR1 SGHAT and CDR2 FQNNGV. With 1 base removed from V and 3 bases from J, the gap between germline ends came to 8 bases. The CDR3 reads CASSLGDLTDTQYF. CDR3 in DNA: TGTGCCAGCAGCTTAGGAGACTTAACAGATACGCAGTATTTT.

V is TRBV11-2 and J is TRBJ2-7; no reliable D call. This CDR3 is 15 amino acids long. V lost 1 base and J 1 base, leaving 11 bases between the germline ends. In germline, CDR1 is SGHAT, CDR2 FQNNGV. CDR3 sequence: CASSLAPRRSYEQYF. In DNA form, the CDR3 reads TGTGCCAGCAGCTTAGCGCCTCGTAGATCCTACGAGCAGTACTTC.